This entry concerns a single T cell receptor (beta chain). This record belongs to a study of cytomegalovirus exposure and HLA in healthy donors. Primers included in the PCR were 60 Vbeta and 13 Jbeta primers. Method: immunoSEQ multiplex PCR; TCRdb's copy keeps in-frame clones and lacks some. The sample lists roughly 61,000 clones, about 84% occurring once. Germline-derived CDR1 and CDR2 are LGHNA and YNFKEQ. V was cut by 2 bases and J by 0 bases, with 11 bases left in between. CDR3 length: 16 residues. The receptor was isolated from a male donor in good health and CMV-seronegative. Sequencing was carried out using PBMCs. The chain joins TRBV4-2 to TRBJ2-1; maybe TRBD1 (5 bases). CDR3 nucleotide sequence: TGTGCCAGCAGCCAACTGTCAGGGTTCTCCTACAATGAGCAGTTCTTC. Its translation: CASSQLSGFSYNEQFF.